These T cell receptor beta chains were read from a single sample in a study of control samples from healthy donors and cancer patients. Using immunoSEQ multiplex PCR, the repertoire was profiled, and TCRdb retains in-frame clones only, with some absent. Of 90,000 to 150,000 clones in the sample, approximately 91% were seen once. The sequenced sample consisted of blood. These receptors came from a woman between 18 and 29 years old in good health. The CDR3 runs from the conserved cysteine through the conserved F or W. D genes are given only for firm matches. Where a row states a size, it is once, few, many or the class of an expanded clone; other rows omit it.

abundance: NA; j_gene: TRBJ2-7; v_gene: TRBV27; d_gene: TRBD2; CDR3nt: TGTGCCAGCAGTTTAGCAGCGGGAGAACATTACGAGCAGTACTTC; CDR3aa: CASSLAAGEHYEQYF
abundance: NA; j_gene: TRBJ2-2; v_gene: TRBV24-1; d_gene: TRBD1; CDR3nt: TGTGCCACCAGTGATTTGCGGCCACAGGGGTCGCACACCGGGGAGCTGTTTTTT; CDR3aa: CATSDLRPQGSHTGELFF
abundance: NA; j_gene: TRBJ1-1; v_gene: TRBV28; d_gene: NA; CDR3nt: TGTGCCAGCAGTTCCGACCGACGGCCTGAAGCTTTCTTT; CDR3aa: CASSSDRRPEAFF
abundance: NA; j_gene: TRBJ2-7; v_gene: TRBV27; d_gene: NA; CDR3nt: TGTGCCAGCAGATCCACGTCGGCTAGCCAAAGCTACGAGCAGTACTTC; CDR3aa: CASRSTSASQSYEQYF
abundance: NA; j_gene: TRBJ2-2; v_gene: TRBV3-1/TRBV3-2; d_gene: TRBD2; CDR3nt: TGTGCCAGCAGCCAACAAGGGCTAGCGGTCAACCCCGGGGAGCTGTTTTTT; CDR3aa: CASSQQGLAVNPGELFF
abundance: NA; j_gene: TRBJ1-5; v_gene: TRBV5-1; d_gene: NA; CDR3nt: TGCGCCAGCAGCGAGGCGGGGATGGGCAATCAGCCCCAGCATTTT; CDR3aa: CASSEAGMGNQPQHF
abundance: NA; j_gene: TRBJ2-1; v_gene: TRBV5-1; d_gene: NA; CDR3nt: TGCGCCAGCACACATCCTAGGGGGAACCGATATGAGCAGTTCTTC; CDR3aa: CASTHPRGNRYEQFF
abundance: once; j_gene: TRBJ2-1; v_gene: TRBV9; d_gene: NA; CDR3nt: TGTGCCCTACCCTCTAGCTTTAATTACAATGAGCAGTTCTTC; CDR3aa: CALPSSFNYNEQFF
abundance: NA; j_gene: TRBJ2-2; v_gene: TRBV18; d_gene: NA; CDR3nt: TGTGCCAGCTCATCTAAATCGGGACTCCCCCCCGGGGAGCTGTTTTTT; CDR3aa: CASSSKSGLPPGELFF
abundance: NA; j_gene: TRBJ2-2; v_gene: TRBV9; d_gene: NA; CDR3nt: TGTGCCAGCAGCGTAGGGGATTCGACAGCCTCGTACACCGGGGAGCTGTTTTTT; CDR3aa: CASSVGDSTASYTGELFF
abundance: NA; j_gene: TRBJ2-2; v_gene: TRBV5-1; d_gene: TRBD1; CDR3nt: TGCGCCAGCAGCTTACTCGGGACAGGGGGGGCCGGGGAGCTGTTTTTT; CDR3aa: CASSLLGTGGAGELFF
abundance: NA; j_gene: TRBJ1-2; v_gene: TRBV25-1; d_gene: TRBD1; CDR3nt: TGTGCCAGCAGTGATAACAGGGGGCGGAGTGGCTACACCTTC; CDR3aa: CASSDNRGRSGYTF
abundance: NA; j_gene: TRBJ2-3; v_gene: TRBV30; d_gene: NA; CDR3nt: TGTGCCTGCAGGACCAAAAGTACGCAGTATTTT; CDR3aa: CACRTKSTQYF
abundance: NA; j_gene: TRBJ2-4; v_gene: TRBV28; d_gene: NA; CDR3nt: TGTGCCAGCAGTTTATCATGGGGACAAAGGACAGCCAAAAACATTCAGTACTTC; CDR3aa: CASSLSWGQRTAKNIQYF
abundance: NA; j_gene: TRBJ1-5; v_gene: TRBV6-5; d_gene: TRBD1; CDR3nt: TGTGCCAGCAAGACAGGGAAAGGCAATCAGCCCCAGCATTTT; CDR3aa: CASKTGKGNQPQHF
abundance: once; j_gene: TRBJ2-3; v_gene: TRBV6-5; d_gene: NA; CDR3nt: TGTGCCAGCACGAGGTGGGAAGTTTCCACAGATACGCAGTATTTT; CDR3aa: CASTRWEVSTDTQYF
abundance: NA; j_gene: TRBJ1-2; v_gene: TRBV9; d_gene: NA; CDR3nt: TGTGCCAGCAGTAATCGGGGGGGCTACACCTTC; CDR3aa: CASSNRGGYTF
abundance: NA; j_gene: TRBJ1-2; v_gene: TRBV28; d_gene: NA; CDR3nt: TGTGCCAGCAGCAAGGAACATAACTATGGCTACACCTTC; CDR3aa: CASSKEHNYGYTF
abundance: NA; j_gene: TRBJ2-7; v_gene: TRBV7-2; d_gene: NA; CDR3nt: TGTGCCAGCAGCTTACATCGAGACACCTACGAGCAGTACTTC; CDR3aa: CASSLHRDTYEQYF
abundance: once; j_gene: TRBJ2-3; v_gene: TRBV18; d_gene: TRBD1; CDR3nt: TGTGCCAGCTCACCACCGAGGCCGGGACAGTCCACAGATACGCAGTATTTT; CDR3aa: CASSPPRPGQSTDTQYF
abundance: NA; j_gene: TRBJ1-2; v_gene: TRBV5-1; d_gene: NA; CDR3nt: TGCGCCAGCAGCTTGGGTGGGGGGAAGGACTATGGCTACACCTTC; CDR3aa: CASSLGGGKDYGYTF
abundance: NA; j_gene: TRBJ2-7; v_gene: TRBV5-1; d_gene: NA; CDR3nt: TGCGCCAGCAGCTTGGACGGGGACTACGAGCAGTACTTC; CDR3aa: CASSLDGDYEQYF
abundance: NA; j_gene: TRBJ2-3; v_gene: TRBV4-3; d_gene: TRBD2; CDR3nt: TGCGCCAGCAGCCAAGACGCTAGCGGGGTTGATACGCAGTATTTT; CDR3aa: CASSQDASGVDTQYF
abundance: NA; j_gene: TRBJ2-1; v_gene: TRBV11-3; d_gene: TRBD2; CDR3nt: TGTGCCAGCAGCCCGGGACTAGCGGGAGGTTCCTACAATGAGCAGTTCTTC; CDR3aa: CASSPGLAGGSYNEQFF
abundance: NA; j_gene: TRBJ2-1; v_gene: TRBV9; d_gene: NA; CDR3nt: TGTGCCAGCAGCGTAGTTAGTGGCAATGAGCAGTTCTTC; CDR3aa: CASSVVSGNEQFF
abundance: NA; j_gene: TRBJ1-1; v_gene: TRBV5-1; d_gene: NA; CDR3nt: TGCGCCAGCAGCTTGGTAGTGGGGGACACTGAAGCTTTCTTT; CDR3aa: CASSLVVGDTEAFF
abundance: NA; j_gene: TRBJ2-2; v_gene: TRBV7-6; d_gene: NA; CDR3nt: TGTGCCAGCAGCTTATACGGGGGAGAGGGCTACACCGGGGAGCTGTTTTTT; CDR3aa: CASSLYGGEGYTGELFF
abundance: NA; j_gene: TRBJ2-7; v_gene: TRBV4-3; d_gene: NA; CDR3nt: TGCGCCAGCAGCCAGGCCGATCAGAAAGCTTACGAGCAGTACTTC; CDR3aa: CASSQADQKAYEQYF
abundance: NA; j_gene: TRBJ1-2; v_gene: TRBV29-1; d_gene: NA; CDR3nt: TGCAGCGTTGGGAAACAGGGATATGGCTACACCTTC; CDR3aa: CSVGKQGYGYTF
abundance: once; j_gene: TRBJ2-3; v_gene: TRBV7-3; d_gene: TRBD2; CDR3nt: TGTGCCAGCAGTCCCGGACTAGCGGGAGGGAGGTATACGCAGTATTTT; CDR3aa: CASSPGLAGGRYTQYF
abundance: NA; j_gene: TRBJ1-5; v_gene: TRBV28; d_gene: TRBD1; CDR3nt: TGTGCCAGCGGCATTCTGGGGACAGGGGATAGCAATCAGCCCCAGCATTTT; CDR3aa: CASGILGTGDSNQPQHF
abundance: NA; j_gene: TRBJ2-7; v_gene: TRBV29-1; d_gene: TRBD1; CDR3nt: TGCAGCGTTGAACAGGGGGCAGGGACCTACGAGCAGTACTTC; CDR3aa: CSVEQGAGTYEQYF
abundance: NA; j_gene: TRBJ2-2; v_gene: TRBV5-1; d_gene: TRBD2; CDR3nt: TGCGCCAGCAGCTTCCCGACTAGCGGGGGGTTCTTCGCGAACACCGGGGAGCTGTTTTTT; CDR3aa: CASSFPTSGGFFANTGELFF
abundance: NA; j_gene: TRBJ1-1; v_gene: TRBV7-9; d_gene: TRBD1; CDR3nt: TGTGCCAGCAGCAACCAACAGGGGGCCCTTGTGGACACTGAAGCTTTCTTT; CDR3aa: CASSNQQGALVDTEAFF
abundance: NA; j_gene: TRBJ2-5; v_gene: TRBV9; d_gene: NA; CDR3nt: TGTGCCAGCAGCCTCGGCCCTCAAGAGACCCAGTACTTC; CDR3aa: CASSLGPQETQYF
abundance: NA; j_gene: TRBJ2-5; v_gene: TRBV7-2; d_gene: TRBD2; CDR3nt: TGTGCCAGCAGCGCTAGCGGGGGGCAAGAGACCCAGTACTTC; CDR3aa: CASSASGGQETQYF
abundance: NA; j_gene: TRBJ2-7; v_gene: TRBV19; d_gene: NA; CDR3nt: TGTGCCAGTAGTATCGGGACTGGCGGCGAGCAGTACTTC; CDR3aa: CASSIGTGGEQYF
abundance: NA; j_gene: TRBJ2-1; v_gene: TRBV19; d_gene: TRBD2; CDR3nt: TGTGCCAGTAGTGCCCCCGGACTAGCGGCGAATGAGCAGTTCTTC; CDR3aa: CASSAPGLAANEQFF
abundance: NA; j_gene: TRBJ2-2; v_gene: TRBV7-2; d_gene: TRBD2; CDR3nt: TGTGCCAGCAGCTTAGGCCTAGCGGGGACGAACACCGGGGAGCTGTTTTTT; CDR3aa: CASSLGLAGTNTGELFF
abundance: NA; j_gene: TRBJ2-3; v_gene: TRBV19; d_gene: TRBD2; CDR3nt: TGTGCCAGTAGCCGGCAGGTGGGAGCGGGAGGTAGCACAGATACGCAGTATTTT; CDR3aa: CASSRQVGAGGSTDTQYF
abundance: NA; j_gene: TRBJ2-3; v_gene: TRBV3-1/TRBV3-2; d_gene: NA; CDR3nt: TGTGCCAGCAGCCAAGGTCGCCTCCGTAGGGATACGCAGTATTTT; CDR3aa: CASSQGRLRRDTQYF
abundance: NA; j_gene: TRBJ1-6; v_gene: TRBV15; d_gene: NA; CDR3nt: TGTGCCACCAGCAGAGATACGACAGCCCGTGGTTCACCCCTCCACTTT; CDR3aa: CATSRDTTARGSPLHF